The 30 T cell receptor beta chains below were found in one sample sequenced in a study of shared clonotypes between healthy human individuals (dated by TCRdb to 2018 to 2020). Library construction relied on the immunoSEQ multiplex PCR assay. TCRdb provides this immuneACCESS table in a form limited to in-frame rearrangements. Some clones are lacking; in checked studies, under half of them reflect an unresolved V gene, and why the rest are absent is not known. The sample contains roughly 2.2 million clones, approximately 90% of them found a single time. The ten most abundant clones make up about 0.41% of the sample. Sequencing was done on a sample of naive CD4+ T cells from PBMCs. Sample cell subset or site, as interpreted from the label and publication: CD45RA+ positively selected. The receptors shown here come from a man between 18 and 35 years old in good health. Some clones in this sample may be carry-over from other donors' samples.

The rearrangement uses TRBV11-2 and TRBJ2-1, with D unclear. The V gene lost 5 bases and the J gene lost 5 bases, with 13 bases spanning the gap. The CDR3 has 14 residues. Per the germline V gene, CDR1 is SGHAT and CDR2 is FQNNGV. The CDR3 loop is CASSPRPDDNEQFF. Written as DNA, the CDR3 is TGTGCCAGCAGCCCCCGACCGGACGACAATGAGCAGTTCTTC. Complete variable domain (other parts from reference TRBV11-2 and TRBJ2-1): EAGVAQSPRYKIIEKRQSVAFWCNPISGHATLYWYQQILGQGPKLLIQFQNNGVVDDSQLPKDRFSAERLKGVDSTLKIQPAKLEDSAVYLCASSPRPDDNEQFFGPGTRLTVL.

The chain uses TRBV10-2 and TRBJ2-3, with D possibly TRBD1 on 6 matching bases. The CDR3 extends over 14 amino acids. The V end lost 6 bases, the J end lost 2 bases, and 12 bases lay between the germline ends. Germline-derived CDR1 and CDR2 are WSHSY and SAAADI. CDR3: CASSLTGYTDTQYF. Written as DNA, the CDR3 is TGCGCCAGCAGCCTGACAGGTTACACAGATACGCAGTATTTT.

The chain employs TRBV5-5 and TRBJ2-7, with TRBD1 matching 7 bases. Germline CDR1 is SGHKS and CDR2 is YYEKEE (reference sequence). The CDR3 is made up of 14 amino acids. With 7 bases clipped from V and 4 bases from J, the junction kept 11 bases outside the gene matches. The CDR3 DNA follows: TGTGCCAGCGCCTTCGGGACAGTAGGGTACGAGCAGTACTTC. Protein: CASAFGTVGYEQYF.

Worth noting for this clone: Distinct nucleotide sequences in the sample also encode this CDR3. DNA for the CDR3: TGTGCCAGCACCGAAAGTGTGGGTGTCCAGCGGCCCCAGCATTTT. Translating it yields CASTESVGVQRPQHF. J is TRBJ1-5 and V is TRBV6-1; D remains ambiguous. Between the trimmed V and J ends, which lost 7 bases and 9 bases, there was a span of 22 bases. Looked up from germline, CDR1 is MNHNS and CDR2 is SASEGT. The CDR3 totals 15 residues.

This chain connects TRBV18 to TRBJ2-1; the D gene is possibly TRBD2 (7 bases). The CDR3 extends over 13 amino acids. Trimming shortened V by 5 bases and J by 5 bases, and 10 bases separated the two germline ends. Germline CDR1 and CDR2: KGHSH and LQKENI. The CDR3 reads CASSGGANNEQFF. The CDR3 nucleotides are TGTGCCAGCTCAGGGGGGGCTAACAATGAGCAGTTCTTC.

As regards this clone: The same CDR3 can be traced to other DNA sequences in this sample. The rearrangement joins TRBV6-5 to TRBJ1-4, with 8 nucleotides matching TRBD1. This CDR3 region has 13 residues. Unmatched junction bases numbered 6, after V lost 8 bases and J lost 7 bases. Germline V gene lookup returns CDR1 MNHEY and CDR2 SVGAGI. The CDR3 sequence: CASRRQGSEKLFF. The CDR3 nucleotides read TGTGCCAGCCGACGACAGGGGAGTGAAAAACTGTTTTTT.

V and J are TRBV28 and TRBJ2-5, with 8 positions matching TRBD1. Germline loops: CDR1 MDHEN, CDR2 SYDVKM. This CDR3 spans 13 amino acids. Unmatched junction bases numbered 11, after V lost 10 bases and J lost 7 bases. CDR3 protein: CATDRGPRLTQYF. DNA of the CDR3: TGTGCCACCGACAGGGGCCCTAGGCTGACCCAGTACTTC. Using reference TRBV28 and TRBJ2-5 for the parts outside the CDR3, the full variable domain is DVKVTQSSRYLVKRTGEKVFLECVQDMDHENMFWYRQDPGLGLRLIYFSYDVKMKEKGDIPEGYSVSREKKERFSLILESASTNQTSMYLCATDRGPRLTQYFGPGTRLLVL.

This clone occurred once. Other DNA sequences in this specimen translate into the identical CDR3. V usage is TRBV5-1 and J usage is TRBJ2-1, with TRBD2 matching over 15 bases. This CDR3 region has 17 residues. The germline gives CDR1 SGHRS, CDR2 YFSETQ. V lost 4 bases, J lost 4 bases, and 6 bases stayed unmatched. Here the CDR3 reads CASSLGLAGGLYNEQFF. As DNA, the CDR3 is TGCGCCAGCAGCCTTGGACTAGCGGGAGGGCTTTACAATGAGCAGTTCTTC.

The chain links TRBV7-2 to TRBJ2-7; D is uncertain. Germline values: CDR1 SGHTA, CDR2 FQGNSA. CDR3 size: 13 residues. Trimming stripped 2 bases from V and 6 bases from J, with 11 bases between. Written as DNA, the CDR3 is TGTGCCAGCAGCTTATTGACACAAGCCGAGCAGTACTTC. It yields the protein CASSLLTQAEQYF.

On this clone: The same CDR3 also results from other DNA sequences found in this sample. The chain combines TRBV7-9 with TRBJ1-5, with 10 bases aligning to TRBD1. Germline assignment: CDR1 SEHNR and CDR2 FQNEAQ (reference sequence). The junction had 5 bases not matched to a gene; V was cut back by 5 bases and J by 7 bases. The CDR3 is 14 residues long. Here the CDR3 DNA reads TGTGCCAGCAGCCCGGACAGGGGGAACCAGCCCCAGCATTTT. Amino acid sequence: CASSPDRGNQPQHF.

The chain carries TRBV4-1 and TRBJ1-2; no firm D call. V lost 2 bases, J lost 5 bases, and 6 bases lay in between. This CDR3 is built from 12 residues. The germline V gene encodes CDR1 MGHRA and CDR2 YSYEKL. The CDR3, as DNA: TGCGCCAGCAGCCAATATGGGTATGGCTACACCTTC. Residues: CASSQYGYGYTF.

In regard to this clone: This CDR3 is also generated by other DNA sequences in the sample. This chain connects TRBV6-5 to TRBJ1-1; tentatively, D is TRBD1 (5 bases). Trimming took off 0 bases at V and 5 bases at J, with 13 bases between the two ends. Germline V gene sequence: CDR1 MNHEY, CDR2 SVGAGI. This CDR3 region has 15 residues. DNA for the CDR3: TGTGCCAGCAGTTACTCGGGGGGATCGGGGACTGAAGCTTTCTTT. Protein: CASSYSGGSGTEAFF.

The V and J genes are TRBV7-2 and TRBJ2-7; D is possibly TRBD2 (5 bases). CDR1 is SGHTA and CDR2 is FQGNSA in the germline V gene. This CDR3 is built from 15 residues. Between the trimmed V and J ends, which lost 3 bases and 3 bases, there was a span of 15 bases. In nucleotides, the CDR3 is TGTGCCAGCAGCTTGTCTCGGGGTTTACACTACGAGCAGTACTTC. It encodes CASSLSRGLHYEQYF.

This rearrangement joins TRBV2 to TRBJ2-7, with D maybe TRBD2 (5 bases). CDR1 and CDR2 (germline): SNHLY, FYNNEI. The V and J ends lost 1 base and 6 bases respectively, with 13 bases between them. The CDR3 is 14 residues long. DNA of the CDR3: TGTGCCAGCAGTGAAGGGGCGGGTTGGGGCGAGCAGTACTTC. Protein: CASSEGAGWGEQYF.

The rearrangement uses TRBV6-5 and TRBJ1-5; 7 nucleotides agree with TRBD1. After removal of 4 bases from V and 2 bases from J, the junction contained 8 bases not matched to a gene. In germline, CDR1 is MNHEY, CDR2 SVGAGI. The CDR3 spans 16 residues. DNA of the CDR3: TGTGCCAGCAGTTCCTCGACAGGGTCAGGCAATCAGCCCCAGCATTTT. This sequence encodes CASSSSTGSGNQPQHF.

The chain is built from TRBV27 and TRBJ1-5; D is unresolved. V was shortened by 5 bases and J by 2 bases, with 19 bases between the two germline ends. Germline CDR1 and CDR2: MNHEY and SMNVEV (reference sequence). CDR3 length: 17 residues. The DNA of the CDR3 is TGTGCCAGCAGTAAGGACGGACTAGCTATGGGCAATCAGCCCCAGCATTTT. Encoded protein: CASSKDGLAMGNQPQHF.

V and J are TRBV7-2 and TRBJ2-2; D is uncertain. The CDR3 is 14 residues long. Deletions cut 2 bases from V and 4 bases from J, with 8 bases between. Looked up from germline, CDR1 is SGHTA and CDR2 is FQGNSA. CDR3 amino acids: CASSLLGRTGELFF. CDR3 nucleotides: TGTGCCAGCAGCTTATTGGGCCGCACCGGGGAGCTGTTTTTT.

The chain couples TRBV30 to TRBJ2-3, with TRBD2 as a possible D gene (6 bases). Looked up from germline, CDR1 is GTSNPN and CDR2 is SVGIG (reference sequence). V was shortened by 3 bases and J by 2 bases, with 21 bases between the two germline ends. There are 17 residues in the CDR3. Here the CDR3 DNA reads TGTGCCTGGAGACTTCGTACGCGGCGGGGCAACACAGATACGCAGTATTTT. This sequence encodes CAWRLRTRRGNTDTQYF.

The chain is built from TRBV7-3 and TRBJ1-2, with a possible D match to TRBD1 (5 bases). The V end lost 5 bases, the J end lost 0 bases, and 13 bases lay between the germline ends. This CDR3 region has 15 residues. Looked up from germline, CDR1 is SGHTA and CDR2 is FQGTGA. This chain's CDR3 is CASSTRDGANYGYTF. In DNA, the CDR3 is TGTGCCAGCAGCACCCGGGACGGAGCTAACTATGGCTACACCTTC.

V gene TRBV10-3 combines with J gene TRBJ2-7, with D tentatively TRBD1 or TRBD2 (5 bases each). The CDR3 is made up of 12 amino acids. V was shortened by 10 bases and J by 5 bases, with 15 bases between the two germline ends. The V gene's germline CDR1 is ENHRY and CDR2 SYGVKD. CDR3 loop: CATSRDRDEQYF. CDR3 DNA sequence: TGTGCCACCAGCCGGGACCGCGACGAGCAGTACTTC.

Here the CDR3 DNA reads TGCGCCAGCAGCGCAGAACGAATGAACTCTGGAAACACCATATATTTT. As protein: CASSAERMNSGNTIYF. The chain combines TRBV5-1 with TRBJ1-3; D unclear. The CDR3 has 16 residues. Germline lookup yields CDR1 SGHRS and CDR2 YFSETQ. V gave up 4 bases and J gave up 0 bases, with 14 bases separating them.

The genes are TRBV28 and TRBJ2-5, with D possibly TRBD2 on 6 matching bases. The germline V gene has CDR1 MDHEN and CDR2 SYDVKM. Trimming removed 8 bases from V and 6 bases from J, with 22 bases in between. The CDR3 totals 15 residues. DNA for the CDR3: TGTGCCAGCGTGGGCGGGACTGTTCCAGTTCAGACCCAGTACTTC. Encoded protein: CASVGGTVPVQTQYF.

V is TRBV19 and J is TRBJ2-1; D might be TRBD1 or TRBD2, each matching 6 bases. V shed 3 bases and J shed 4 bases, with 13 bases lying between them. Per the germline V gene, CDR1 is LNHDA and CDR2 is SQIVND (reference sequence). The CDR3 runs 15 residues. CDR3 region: CASSMEGEWYNEQFF. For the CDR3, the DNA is TGTGCCAGTAGTATGGAGGGGGAATGGTACAATGAGCAGTTCTTC.

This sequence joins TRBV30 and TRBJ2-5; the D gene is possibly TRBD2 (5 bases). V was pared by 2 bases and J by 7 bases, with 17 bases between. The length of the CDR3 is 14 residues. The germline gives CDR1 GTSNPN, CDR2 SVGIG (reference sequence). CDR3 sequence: CAWSSTRPEGTQYF. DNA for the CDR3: TGTGCCTGGAGTTCCACCCGACCAGAGGGGACCCAGTACTTC.

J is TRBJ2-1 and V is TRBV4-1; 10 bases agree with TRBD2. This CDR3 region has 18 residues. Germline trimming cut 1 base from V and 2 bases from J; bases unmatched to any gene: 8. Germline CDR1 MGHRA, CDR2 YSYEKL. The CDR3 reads CASSQGVPTSGPYNEQFF. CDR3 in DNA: TGCGCCAGCAGCCAAGGGGTCCCGACTAGCGGGCCCTACAATGAGCAGTTCTTC.

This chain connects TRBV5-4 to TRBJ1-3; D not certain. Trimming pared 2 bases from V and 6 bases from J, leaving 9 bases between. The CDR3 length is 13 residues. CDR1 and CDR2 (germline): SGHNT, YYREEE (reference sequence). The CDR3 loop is CASSFPNSNTIYF. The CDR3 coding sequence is TGTGCCAGCAGCTTTCCGAATTCAAACACCATATATTTT.

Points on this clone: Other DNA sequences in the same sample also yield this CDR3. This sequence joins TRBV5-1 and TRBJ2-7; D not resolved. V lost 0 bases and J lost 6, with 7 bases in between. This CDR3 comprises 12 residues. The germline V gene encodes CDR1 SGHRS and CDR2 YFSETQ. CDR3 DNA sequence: TGCGCCAGCAGCTTGGTCGATGGCGAGCAGTACTTC. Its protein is CASSLVDGEQYF. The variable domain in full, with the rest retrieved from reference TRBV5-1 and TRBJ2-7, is KAGVTQTPRYLIKTRGQQVTLSCSPISGHRSVSWYQQTPGQGLQFLFEYFSETQRNKGNFPGRFSGRQFSNSRSEMNVSTLELGDSALYLCASSLVDGEQYFGPGTRLTVT.

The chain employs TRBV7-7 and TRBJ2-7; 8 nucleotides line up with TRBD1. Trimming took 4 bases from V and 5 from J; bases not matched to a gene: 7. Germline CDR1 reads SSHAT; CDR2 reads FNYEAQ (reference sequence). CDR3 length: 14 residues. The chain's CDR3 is CASSSGTGGDEQYF. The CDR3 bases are TGTGCCAGCAGCTCCGGGACAGGAGGCGACGAGCAGTACTTC.

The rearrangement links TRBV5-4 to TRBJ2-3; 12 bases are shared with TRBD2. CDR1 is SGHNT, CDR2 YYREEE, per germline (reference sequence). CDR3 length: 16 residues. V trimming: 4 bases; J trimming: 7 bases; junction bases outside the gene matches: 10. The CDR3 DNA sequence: TGTGCCAGCAGCCCCGGACTAGCGGGATATATGAATACGCAGTATTTT. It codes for CASSPGLAGYMNTQYF.

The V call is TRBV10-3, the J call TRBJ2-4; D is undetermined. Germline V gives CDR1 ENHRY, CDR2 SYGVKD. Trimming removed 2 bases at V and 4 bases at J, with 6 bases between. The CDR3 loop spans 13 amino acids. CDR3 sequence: CAISEAGKNIQYF. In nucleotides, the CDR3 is TGTGCCATCAGTGAGGCCGGGAAAAACATTCAGTACTTC.